This TCR beta chain was found in a study of cytomegalovirus exposure and HLA in healthy donors listed by TCRdb under 2017. Background for the entire study: An earlier analysis of approximately 640 of the donors reported 250 to 300 Gb of sequence data and approximately 110 million unique TCR beta sequences from some 180 million T cells. Of the 350 to 400 genotyped donors, approximately 80% fell in the genetic ancestry cluster associated with self-reported Caucasian donors. An early release covering about 600 HLA-typed donors comprised roughly 300 gigabases of sequencing data and around 80 million unique TCR sequences. A separate validation cohort of approximately 130 different subjects was used in addition to the roughly 670-subject first cohort. Rather than drawing on any new phenotypic data, the later analysis identified candidate immune exposures from TCR beta sequences and the way those sequences occurred across donors. All discovery cohort repertoires had been generated using a single sequencing platform. In a later genetic analysis, genome-wide SNP genotypes for about three fifths of the roughly 670 donors were used, and that subset was treated as a discovery cohort. The study combined high-throughput TCR immunosequencing, statistical association of individual TCRs with disease status, and machine learning to predict cytomegalovirus infection status. The study aimed to test whether signatures of past pathogen exposure could be identified by cataloging public T cell receptors. Among approximately 370 genotyped donors of the cohort, an average of roughly 230,000 unique TCR beta nucleotide sequences was sequenced per donor, of which roughly 17% were non-productive. Several DR-DQ haplotypes were handled as single units for association and clustering because linkage in the cohort was strong. To decide whether each TCR beta V gene segment behaved as functional or pseudogenic, an earlier analysis of several hundred of the donors relied on high-throughput TCR beta sequencing. The number of typed donors differed by locus: roughly 629-640 for A, B, C, DRB1 and DQB1; 500 to 550 for DQA1; some 610 for DPA1; and approximately 450 for DPB1. The T cell repertoires of some 700 subjects were profiled by immunosequencing and related to cytomegalovirus serostatus. Alongside the repertoire data, information on donor age, sex, ethnicity and CMV serostatus was compiled. In a later analysis, previously published TCR beta repertoires from 500 to 750 donors were re-analyzed and high-resolution HLA genotyping was added so that TCR occurrence patterns could be studied. HLA typing included class I and class II loci at four-digit resolution.

Details on this clone: The target of this receptor is not known. Base qualities are not provided; no much larger clone lies one nucleotide away.

Results the study describes overall, beyond this receptor: The authors suggested that the approach could potentially be extended to other disease states and immunological phenotypes. Some IMGT-functional V segments, including TRBV6-2 and TRBV6-3, could not be told apart with the 87-base-pair reads, so those segments were excluded. The presence/absence analyses assumed that sequencing depth was roughly uniform across donors, and that assumption may not be true. This cohort had only TCR beta chains sequenced, and the lack of alpha or paired-chain data limited which features could be detected. The study listed 164 TCR beta chains as associated with cytomegalovirus. When HLA alleles, especially DR and DQ, strongly co-occurred, TCR associations were difficult to assign to individual alleles. CMV serostatus was the only immune exposure information available for the cohort. A later genetic analysis reported fewer N-insertions in productive TCRs among donors in an Asian-associated ancestry cluster than the roughly 620-donor mean. A further reported finding was that TCR beta sequences accurately predicted the HLA-A and HLA-B alleles for most subjects in the first cohort. The classifier was reported to diagnose cytomegalovirus status with high specificity and sensitivity in both the original and validation cohorts. V-gene and J-gene trimming of TCR beta chains was associated with a missense DCLRE1C variant in a later genetic analysis, and the association was replicated in an independent cohort. In a later analysis, most CMV-associated TCR beta chains were found to appear HLA-restricted, with HLA associations seemingly driven largely by CMV exposure. A group of highly shared sequence variants was considered likely to be a technical artifact of the sequencing pipeline. The earlier analysis of fewer than 750 of the donors excluded approximately 15 rarely observed V segments, including chromosome 9 orphons, because counts were too low. Correlated functional status among segregating V segments might reflect linkage disequilibrium, but an unknown experimental factor could not be ruled out. In vitro tests confirmed that a few of the cytomegalovirus-associated TCR beta chains recognize cytomegalovirus antigens. Specific HLA alleles were associated with 18,000 or so TCR beta sequences at a false discovery rate of 0.05 in a later analysis. Several of the top co-occurrence clusters appeared to be linked to parvovirus B19, influenza, CMV and Epstein-Barr virus, according to a later analysis. An earlier analysis of 587 of the donors showed that most TCR beta V segments appeared in productive rearrangements either about 87% or about 30% of the time, which broadly matched IMGT annotations. In a later analysis, TCR association rates were found to vary across HLA loci, with the most associated TCRs seen for DRB1 alleles and the fewest for HLA-C alleles. Compared with equally common non-associated chains, HLA-associated TCR beta chains in a later analysis were more clonally expanded and had lower generation probabilities. Because some donors lacked HLA typing at each locus, the association tests relied only on the typed subset. Across donors, most TCR sequences were observed very rarely, whereas some public TCRs were present in many individuals.

The library was made by the immunoSEQ multiplex PCR assay. A mixture of 60 forward primers for TCR Vbeta segments and 13 reverse primers for TCR Jbeta segments was used in the multiplex PCR. Amplification of the CDR3 region of rearranged TCR beta genes was performed with a multiplex PCR assay on genomic DNA. Amplified TCR beta libraries were sequenced as 87-base-pair reads on the Illumina HiSeq System. The original pipeline was this. A later analysis counted around 72 million unique TCR beta chains across the 650 to 800 repertoires, and 10 million to 11 million of these chains were shared by at least two donors. Raw reads were error-corrected and collapsed into unique sequences by a nearest-neighbor algorithm in which closely related sequences were merged to remove PCR and sequencing errors. Alignment of CDR3 sequences to IMGT reference sequences was used to assign V, D and J gene segments. For a sequence to be retained, a match of at least six nucleotides was required to both a V gene segment and a J gene segment. A rearrangement was called productive if the CDR3 had no stop codons and remained in frame with V and J, and every other rearrangement was called non-productive. CDR3 was defined by IMGT convention, running from the second conserved V-encoded cysteine to the conserved J-encoded phenylalanine. In an earlier analysis of more than 550 of the donors, sequences lacking an unambiguous match to a single V gene segment were excluded. In an earlier analysis of some 590 of the donors, a V segment was called functional when productive rearrangements were above 56.7%, and segregating when the standard deviation between donors exceeded 5%. A statistical classification framework was built for diagnosing cytomegalovirus status from the catalog of TCR beta chain sequences. V and J gene assignment, in a later analysis, came from comparing TCR nucleotide sequences with IMGT/GENE-DB human TR gene sequences. In a later analysis, CDR3 sequences and most-parsimonious VDJ recombination scenarios were assigned using the TCRdist pipeline. A later analysis defined each TCR beta chain by its CDR3 amino acid sequence plus V-gene family, and excluded reads lacking a unique V-gene family. A later analysis removed 450 to 600 highly shared, low-generation-probability nucleotide sequences to deal with suspected cross-contamination and a sequencing artifact. In a later analysis, a clonal expansion index was calculated for each public chain from normalized within-repertoire ranks of inferred template counts. In a later analysis, generation probabilities were computed with a VDJ recombination model fitted to out-of-frame rearrangements, and the resulting probabilities were checked against IGoR. In a later analysis, TCR-TCR, TCR-HLA and TCR-CMV co-occurrence was scored with hypergeometric tests, and a repertoire-size bias correction was applied to TCR pairs. A later analysis estimated false discovery rates by permuting HLA or CMV assignments 20 times. In a later analysis, co-occurring TCRs were grouped using DBSCAN, with TCRdist sequence similarity added in when clustering inside HLA-allele-positive subsets. Co-occurrence clustering excluded repertoires with fewer than 30,000 or more than 120,000 public chains, plus five with anomalous nucleotide sharing. TCRdb obtained this table from immuneACCESS and retained in-frame rearrangements with V and J assigned. These tables miss some clones; where compared with another copy, unresolved V genes account for less than half of the shortfall, and the remainder is unexplained. From that table come the V and J calls and clone size; the DNA was used to work out D and trimming. A total of hundreds of thousands of clones appear in this sample, almost 80% of them only once. The top ten clones comprise over 3.5% of the sample.

The cohort consisted of hundreds of healthy bone marrow donors. At the time of sampling, all cohort members were nominally healthy, though unrecorded immune exposures were likely present. The donor tested CMV seronegative, placing the donor among the approximately 360 seronegative members of the cohort. Every donor gave a peripheral blood sample, and the peripheral blood mononuclear cells from that sample were used for TCR beta sequencing. Genomic DNA extraction from the blood cell samples was performed with the Qiagen DNeasy Blood Extraction Kit. The CDR3 sequence holds 15 residues, the cysteine and phenylalanine included. The only DNA kept is the CDR3, 45 bases in frame from the first base. Trimming removed 4 bases from V and 4 bases from J; the gene matches leave 8 bases unexplained. The germline V gene encodes CDR1 MGHRA and CDR2 YSYEKL.

The TCR sequence derives from a male donor in good health and CMV-seronegative. Recombination connected TRBV4-1 to TRBJ1-2, and 8 bases in between align with TRBD1. Sequences were obtained from PBMCs. This receptor carries the CDR3 CASSLGTGSPYGYTF. The sequence in DNA is TGCGCCAGCAGCCTGGGGACAGGCTCACCCTATGGCTACACCTTC.